Shown below are 5 T cell receptor beta chains from a single sample sequenced in a study of beta chain features in type 1 diabetes. These receptors have no identified antigens. Of the isolated RNA, all was reverse transcribed, and so the sequenced material was expressed TCRB transcripts. Generated by immunoSEQ multiplex PCR, the TCRdb table keeps only in-frame clones and is missing some. The sample includes hundreds of thousands of clones, approximately 11% seen only once; the top ten take over 0.015%. Study-level points and caveats: Shorter TCRB CDR3s, moderately but significantly so, marked every one of the four CD4+ subsets in Type 1 diabetes patients.

Sequenced sample: naive CD4+ T cells from blood. The receptors derive from a man aged 25-40 years with type 1 diabetes.

This clone was counted between two and nine times. This chain uses TRBV19 with TRBJ2-7; 7 positions match TRBD2. This CDR3 spans 15 amino acids. CDR1 is LNHDA and CDR2 is SQIVND in the germline V gene (reference sequence). The V segment lost 6 bases and the J segment 2 bases; nucleotides outside the gene matches: 10. DNA for the CDR3: TGTGCCAGTAGCCCTTCCCGACTAGCCGCCTACGAGCAGTACTTC. Amino acids: CASSPSRLAAYEQYF.

This chain joins TRBV6-6 and TRBJ2-3, with a possible D match to TRBD1 (5 bases). CDR1 and CDR2 from the germline V gene are MNHNY and SVGAGI (reference sequence). The CDR3 is made up of 15 amino acids. V gave up 4 bases and J gave up 1 base, with 12 bases separating them. DNA of the CDR3: TGTGCCAGCAGTTCCCTGGGGCGGCGCACAGATACGCAGTATTTT. As protein: CASSSLGRRTDTQYF.

The chain links TRBV7-2 to TRBJ2-5; D not resolved. The CDR3 sequence is 14 residues long. V gave up 5 bases and J gave up 7 bases, with 17 bases separating them. The germline CDR1 and CDR2 sequences are SGHTA and FQGNSA. The DNA of the CDR3 is TGTGCCAGCAGCCCACCGCTGGGCCGTCCGACCCAGTACTTC. Translating it yields CASSPPLGRPTQYF.

A few counts support this clone. V and J are TRBV7-9 and TRBJ2-5; 7 bases fit TRBD1. The CDR3 totals 14 residues. From germline, CDR1 is SEHNR and CDR2 FQNEAQ (reference sequence). Trimming took 0 bases from V and 4 from J; bases not matched to a gene: 2. CDR3 in amino acids: CASSLAYRGETQYF. In nucleotides, the CDR3 is TGTGCCAGCAGCTTAGCCTACAGGGGAGAGACCCAGTACTTC.

The chain recombines TRBV5-6 with TRBJ2-7; 7 nucleotides agree with TRBD1. V was clipped by 4 bases and J by 7 bases; unmatched bases: 14. The CDR3 spans 15 residues. Germline V gene data show CDR1 as SGHDT and CDR2 as YYEEEE. The CDR3 here is CASSLVGTDVREQYF. The CDR3 DNA sequence: TGTGCCAGCAGCCTGGTAGGGACAGATGTGAGAGAGCAGTACTTC.